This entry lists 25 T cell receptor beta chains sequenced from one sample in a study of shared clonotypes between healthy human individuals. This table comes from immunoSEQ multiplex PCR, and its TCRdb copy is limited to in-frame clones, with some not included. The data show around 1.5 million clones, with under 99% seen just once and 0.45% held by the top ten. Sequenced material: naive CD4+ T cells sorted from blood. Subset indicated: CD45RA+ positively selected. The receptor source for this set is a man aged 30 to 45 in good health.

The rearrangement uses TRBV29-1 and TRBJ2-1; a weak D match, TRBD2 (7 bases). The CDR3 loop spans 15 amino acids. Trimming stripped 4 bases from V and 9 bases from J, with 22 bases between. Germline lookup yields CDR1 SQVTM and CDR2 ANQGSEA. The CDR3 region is CSVAPRGSGNGEQFF. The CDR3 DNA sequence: TGCAGCGTTGCTCCAAGGGGGAGCGGGAACGGTGAGCAGTTCTTC.

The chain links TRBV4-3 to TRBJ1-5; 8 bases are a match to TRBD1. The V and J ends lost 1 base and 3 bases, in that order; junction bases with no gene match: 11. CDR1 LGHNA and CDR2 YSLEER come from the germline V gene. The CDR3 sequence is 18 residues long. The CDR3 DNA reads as TGCGCCAGCAGCCAAGCCCTCGGACAGGGCAAGATCAATCAGCCCCAGCATTTT. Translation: CASSQALGQGKINQPQHF.

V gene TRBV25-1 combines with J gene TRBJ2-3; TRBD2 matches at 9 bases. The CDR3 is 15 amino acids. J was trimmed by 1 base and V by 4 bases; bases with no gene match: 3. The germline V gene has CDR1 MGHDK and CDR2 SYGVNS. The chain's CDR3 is CASSASSGGTDTQYF. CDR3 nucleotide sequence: TGTGCCAGCAGTGCCTCTAGCGGGGGCACAGATACGCAGTATTTT.

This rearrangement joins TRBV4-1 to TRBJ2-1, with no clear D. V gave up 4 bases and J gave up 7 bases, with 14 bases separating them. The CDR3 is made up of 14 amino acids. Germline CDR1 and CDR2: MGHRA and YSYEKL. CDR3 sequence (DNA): TGCGCCAGCAGCCGGGCTACCCCCCGAAATGAGCAGTTCTTC. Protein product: CASSRATPRNEQFF.

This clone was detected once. The CDR3 region has the DNA TGCGCCAGCAGCCGACGGGACAGAGATAGGGAAGGCTACACCTTC. It codes for CASSRRDRDREGYTF. The chain has TRBV5-1 and TRBJ1-2; 7 positions agree with TRBD1. J gave up 8 bases and V 4 bases, and 14 bases lay outside the gene matches. CDR3 length: 15 amino acids. The V gene's germline CDR1 is SGHRS and CDR2 YFSETQ.

CDR3 sequence reads: CASSLEVSQETQYF. In DNA form, the CDR3 reads TGTGCCAGCAGCTTGGAAGTCTCCCAAGAGACCCAGTACTTC. V is TRBV5-4 and J is TRBJ2-5; no reliable D call. Trimming cost V 0 bases and J 1 base, with 7 bases left between them. Germline values: CDR1 SGHNT, CDR2 YYREEE (reference sequence). This CDR3 has 14 amino acids.

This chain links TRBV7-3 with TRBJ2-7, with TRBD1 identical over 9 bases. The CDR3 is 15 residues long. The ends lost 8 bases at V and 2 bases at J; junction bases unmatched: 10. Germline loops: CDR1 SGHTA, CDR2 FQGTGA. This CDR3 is CASAETGGLTYEQYF. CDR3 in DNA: TGTGCCAGCGCAGAAACAGGGGGCCTTACCTACGAGCAGTACTTC.

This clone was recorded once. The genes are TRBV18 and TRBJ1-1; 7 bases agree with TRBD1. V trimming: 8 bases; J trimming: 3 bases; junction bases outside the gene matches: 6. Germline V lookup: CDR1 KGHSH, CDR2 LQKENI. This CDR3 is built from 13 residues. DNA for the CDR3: TGTGCCAGCCGAACAGGGGAGGACACTGAAGCTTTCTTT. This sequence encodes CASRTGEDTEAFF.

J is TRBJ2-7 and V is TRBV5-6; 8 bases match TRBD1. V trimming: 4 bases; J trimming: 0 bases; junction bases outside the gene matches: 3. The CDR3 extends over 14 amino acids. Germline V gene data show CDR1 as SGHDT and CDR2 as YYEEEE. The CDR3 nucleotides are TGTGCCAGCAGCAGGGACAGGACCTCCTACGAGCAGTACTTC. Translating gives CASSRDRTSYEQYF.

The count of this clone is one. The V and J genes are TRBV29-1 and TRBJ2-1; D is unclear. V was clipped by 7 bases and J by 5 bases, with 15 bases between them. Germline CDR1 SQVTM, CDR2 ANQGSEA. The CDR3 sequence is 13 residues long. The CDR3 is CSAGPGAHNEQFF. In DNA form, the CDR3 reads TGCAGCGCCGGTCCCGGAGCGCACAATGAGCAGTTCTTC.

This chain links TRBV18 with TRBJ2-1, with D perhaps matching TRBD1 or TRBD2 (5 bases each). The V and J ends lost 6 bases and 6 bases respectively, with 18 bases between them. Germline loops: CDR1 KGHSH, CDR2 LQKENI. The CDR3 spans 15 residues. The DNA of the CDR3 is TGTGCCAGCTCTGGGGGACCGAACAAGGGCAATGAGCAGTTCTTC. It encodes CASSGGPNKGNEQFF.

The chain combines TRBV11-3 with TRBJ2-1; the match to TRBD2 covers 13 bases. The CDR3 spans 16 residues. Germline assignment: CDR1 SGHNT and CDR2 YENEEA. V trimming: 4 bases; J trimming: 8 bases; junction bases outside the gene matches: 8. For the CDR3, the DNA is TGTGCCAGCAGCTCAGGACTAGCGGGAGTTGGAGATGAGCAGTTCTTC. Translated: CASSSGLAGVGDEQFF.

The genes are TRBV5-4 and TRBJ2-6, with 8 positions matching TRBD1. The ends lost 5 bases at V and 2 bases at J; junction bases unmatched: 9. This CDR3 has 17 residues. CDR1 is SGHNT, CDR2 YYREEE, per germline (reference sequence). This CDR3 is CASRGRGLSAGANVLTF. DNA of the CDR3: TGTGCCAGCAGAGGCAGGGGGCTGTCCGCTGGGGCCAACGTCCTGACTTTC.

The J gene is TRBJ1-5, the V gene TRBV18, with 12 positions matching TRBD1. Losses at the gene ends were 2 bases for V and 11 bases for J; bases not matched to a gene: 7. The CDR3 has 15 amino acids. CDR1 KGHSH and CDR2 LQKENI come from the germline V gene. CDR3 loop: CASSPGGQGAHTQHF. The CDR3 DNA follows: TGTGCCAGCTCACCAGGGGGACAGGGGGCTCACACCCAGCATTTT.

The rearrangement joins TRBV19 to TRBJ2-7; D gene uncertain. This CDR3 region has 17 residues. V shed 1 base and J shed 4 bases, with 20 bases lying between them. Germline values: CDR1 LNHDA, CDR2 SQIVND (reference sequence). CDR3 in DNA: TGTGCCAGTAGTATAGGCTCGAGGCAGACGAAAATTTACGAGCAGTACTTC. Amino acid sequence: CASSIGSRQTKIYEQYF.

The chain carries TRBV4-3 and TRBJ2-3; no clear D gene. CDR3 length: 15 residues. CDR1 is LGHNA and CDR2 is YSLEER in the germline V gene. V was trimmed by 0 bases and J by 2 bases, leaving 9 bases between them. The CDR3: CASSQERYFTDTQYF. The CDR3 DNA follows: TGCGCCAGCAGCCAAGAACGGTATTTCACAGATACGCAGTATTTT.

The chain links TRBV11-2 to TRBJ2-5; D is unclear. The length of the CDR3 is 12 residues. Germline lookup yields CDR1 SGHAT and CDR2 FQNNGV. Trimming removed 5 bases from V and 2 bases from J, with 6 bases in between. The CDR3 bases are TGTGCCAGCAGCCACAAGCAAGAGACCCAGTACTTC. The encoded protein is CASSHKQETQYF.

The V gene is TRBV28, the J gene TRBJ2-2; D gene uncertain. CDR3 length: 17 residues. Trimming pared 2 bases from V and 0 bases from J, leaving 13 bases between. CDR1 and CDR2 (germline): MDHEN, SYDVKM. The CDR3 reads CASSLPPSGANTGELFF. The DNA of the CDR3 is TGTGCCAGCAGTTTACCTCCCTCAGGAGCGAACACCGGGGAGCTGTTTTTT.

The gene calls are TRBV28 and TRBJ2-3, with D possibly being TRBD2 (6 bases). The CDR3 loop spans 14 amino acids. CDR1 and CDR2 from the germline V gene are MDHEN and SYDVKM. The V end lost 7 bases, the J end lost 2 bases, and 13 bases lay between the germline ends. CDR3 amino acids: CASTYGSYTDTQYF. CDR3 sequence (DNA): TGTGCCAGCACCTACGGGAGCTACACAGATACGCAGTATTTT. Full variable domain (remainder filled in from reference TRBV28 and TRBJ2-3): DVKVTQSSRYLVKRTGEKVFLECVQDMDHENMFWYRQDPGLGLRLIYFSYDVKMKEKGDIPEGYSVSREKKERFSLILESASTNQTSMYLCASTYGSYTDTQYFGPGTRLTVL.

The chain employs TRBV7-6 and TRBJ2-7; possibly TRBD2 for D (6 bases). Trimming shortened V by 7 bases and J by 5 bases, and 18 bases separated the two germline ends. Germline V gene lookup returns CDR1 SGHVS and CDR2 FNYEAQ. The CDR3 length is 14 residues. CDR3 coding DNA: TGTGCCAGCATGAGTGGGGGGACGAGTCACGAGCAGTACTTC. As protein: CASMSGGTSHEQYF.

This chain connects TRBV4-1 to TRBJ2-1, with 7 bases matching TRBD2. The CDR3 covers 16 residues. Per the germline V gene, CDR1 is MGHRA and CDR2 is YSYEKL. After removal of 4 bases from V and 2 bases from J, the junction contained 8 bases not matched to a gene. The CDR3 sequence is CASSRERDRPYNEQFF. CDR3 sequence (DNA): TGCGCCAGCAGCCGAGAGCGGGACCGACCCTACAATGAGCAGTTCTTC.

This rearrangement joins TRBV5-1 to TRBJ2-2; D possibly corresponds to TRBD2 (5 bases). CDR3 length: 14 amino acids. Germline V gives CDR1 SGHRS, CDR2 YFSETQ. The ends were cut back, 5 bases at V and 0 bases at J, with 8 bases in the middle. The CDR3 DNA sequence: TGCGCCAGCAGGGTACTAGCGAACACCGGGGAGCTGTTTTTT. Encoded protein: CASRVLANTGELFF.

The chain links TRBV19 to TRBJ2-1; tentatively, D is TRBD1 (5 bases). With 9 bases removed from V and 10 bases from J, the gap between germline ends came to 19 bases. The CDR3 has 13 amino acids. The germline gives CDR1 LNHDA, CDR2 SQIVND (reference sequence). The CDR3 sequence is CASTERTISEQFF. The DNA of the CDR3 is TGTGCCAGCACGGAGAGGACAATCTCAGAGCAGTTCTTC. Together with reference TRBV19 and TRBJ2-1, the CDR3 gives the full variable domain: DGGITQSPKYLFRKEGQNVTLSCEQNLNHDAMYWYRQDPGQGLRLIYYSQIVNDFQKGDIAEGYSVSREKKESFPLTVTSAQKNPTAFYLCASTERTISEQFFGPGTRLTVL.

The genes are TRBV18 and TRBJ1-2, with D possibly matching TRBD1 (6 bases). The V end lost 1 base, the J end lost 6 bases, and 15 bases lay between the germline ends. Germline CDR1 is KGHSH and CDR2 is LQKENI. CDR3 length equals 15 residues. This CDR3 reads CASSPLTLGGDGYTF. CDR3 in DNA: TGTGCCAGCTCACCACTTACTCTAGGGGGTGATGGCTACACCTTC. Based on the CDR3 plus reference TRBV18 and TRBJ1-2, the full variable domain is NAGVMQNPRHLVRRRGQEARLRCSPMKGHSHVYWYRQLPEEGLKFMVYLQKENIIDESGMPKERFSAEFPKEGPSILRIQQVVRGDSAAYFCASSPLTLGGDGYTFGSGTRLTVV.

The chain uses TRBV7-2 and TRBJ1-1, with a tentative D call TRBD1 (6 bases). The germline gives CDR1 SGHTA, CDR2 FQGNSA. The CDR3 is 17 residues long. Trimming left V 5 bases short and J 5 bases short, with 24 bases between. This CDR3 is CASSLKDRILQRTEAFF. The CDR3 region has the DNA TGTGCCAGCAGCCTTAAAGACAGGATTCTACAAAGGACTGAAGCTTTCTTT. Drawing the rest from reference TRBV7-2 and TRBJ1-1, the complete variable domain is GAGVSQSPSNKVTEKGKDVELRCDPISGHTALYWYRQSLGQGLEFLIYFQGNSAPDKSGLPSDRFSAERTGGSVSTLTIQRTQQEDSAVYLCASSLKDRILQRTEAFFGQGTRLTVV.